This T cell receptor beta chain comes out of a study of spatial heterogeneity in lung cancer. Whole-study findings and limits: It was found that expanded intratumoral alpha and beta TCR counts tracked tumor mutation counts. Alpha chain coverage of tumor T cells was estimated at approximately 7%, and beta chain coverage at about 13%.

Every molecule of TCR cDNA had its own unique molecular identifier. TCRdb re-called the 5' RACE reads with MiXCR, one entry per CDR3 protein. The top ten clones hold 25% of a sample with about 13,000 distinct CDR3 sequences, approximately 4.8% of them seen once. Losses at the gene ends were 1 base for V and 7 bases for J; bases not matched to a gene: 2. Germline-derived CDR1 and CDR2 are SEHNR and FQNEAQ (reference sequence). The CDR3 extends over 14 amino acids. Indicated time point: sample taken at primary tumor resection. The donors were about 67 patients with non-small cell lung cancer that was early-stage and untreated. By share, this clonotype ranks as large (0.1 to 1%). What it binds is unknown.

The sequence was collected from a male donor with early-stage non-small cell lung cancer. V and J are TRBV7-9 and TRBJ2-1; 9 positions agree with TRBD2. The material was lung tumor tissue, obtained at surgery. CDR3 in DNA: TGTGCCAGCAGCTTAGGACTAGCGGTTAATGAGCAGTTCTTC. It yields the protein CASSLGLAVNEQFF.